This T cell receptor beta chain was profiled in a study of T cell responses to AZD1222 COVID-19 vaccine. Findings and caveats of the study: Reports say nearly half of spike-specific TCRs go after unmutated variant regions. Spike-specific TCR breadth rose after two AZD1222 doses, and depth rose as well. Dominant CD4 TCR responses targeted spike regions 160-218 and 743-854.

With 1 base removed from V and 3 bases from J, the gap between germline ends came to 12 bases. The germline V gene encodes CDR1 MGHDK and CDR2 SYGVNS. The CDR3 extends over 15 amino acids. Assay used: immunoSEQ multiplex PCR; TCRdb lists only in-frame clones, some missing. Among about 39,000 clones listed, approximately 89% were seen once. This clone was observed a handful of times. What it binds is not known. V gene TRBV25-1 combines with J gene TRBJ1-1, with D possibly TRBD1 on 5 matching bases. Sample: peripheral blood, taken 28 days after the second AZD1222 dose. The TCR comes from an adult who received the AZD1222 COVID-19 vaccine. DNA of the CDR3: TGTGCCAGCAGTGAATCAAGGGCGGGGGACACTGAAGCTTTCTTT. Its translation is CASSESRAGDTEAFF.